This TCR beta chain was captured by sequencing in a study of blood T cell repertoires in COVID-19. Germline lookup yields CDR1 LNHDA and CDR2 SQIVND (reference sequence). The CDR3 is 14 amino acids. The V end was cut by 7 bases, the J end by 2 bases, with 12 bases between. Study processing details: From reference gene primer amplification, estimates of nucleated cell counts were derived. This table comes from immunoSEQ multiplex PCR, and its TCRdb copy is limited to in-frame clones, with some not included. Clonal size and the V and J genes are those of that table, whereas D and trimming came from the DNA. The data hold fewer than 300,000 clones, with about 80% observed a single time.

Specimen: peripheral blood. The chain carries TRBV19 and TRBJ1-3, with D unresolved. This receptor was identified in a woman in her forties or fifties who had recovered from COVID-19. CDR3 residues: CASTEQRTGNTIYF. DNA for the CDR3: TGTGCCAGTACAGAACAGAGAACTGGAAACACCATATATTTT.